The 8 T cell receptor beta chains below come from one sample, sequenced in a study of PD-1 and CTLA-4 blockade in melanoma. Using immunoSEQ multiplex PCR, the repertoire was profiled, and TCRdb retains in-frame clones only, with some absent. The table has 25,000 to 30,000 clones, about 88% seen once. Sequenced material: CD8+ T cells from peripheral blood, taken before anti-PD-1 treatment. These receptors originate from a human donor with melanoma.

The rearrangement uses TRBV18 and TRBJ2-7; D is undetermined. Between the trimmed V and J ends, which lost 0 bases and 6 bases, there was a span of 9 bases. The V gene's germline CDR1 is KGHSH and CDR2 LQKENI. The CDR3 length is 13 residues. The CDR3: CASSPPAGIEQYF. The CDR3 nucleotides read TGTGCCAGCTCACCACCGGCTGGAATCGAGCAGTACTTC.

The chain carries TRBV3-1 (or the pseudogene TRBV3-2) and TRBJ2-7, with D perhaps matching TRBD1 or TRBD2 (5 bases each). Trimming left V 1 base short and J 6 bases short, with 10 bases between. CDR1 is LGHDT and CDR2 is YNNKEL in the germline V gene (reference sequence). This CDR3 has 13 residues. The CDR3 DNA reads as TGTGCCAGCAGCCAAGGTGAGGGGCCCGAGCAGTACTTC. Translating it yields CASSQGEGPEQYF.

The chain is built from TRBV5-5 and TRBJ2-7; 13 nucleotides match TRBD2. After removal of 0 bases from V and 3 bases from J, the junction contained 6 bases not matched to a gene. This CDR3 is built from 17 residues. Germline V gene lookup returns CDR1 SGHKS and CDR2 YYEKEE (reference sequence). CDR3 loop: CASSLVLAGGPDYEQYF. The CDR3 nucleotides are TGTGCCAGCAGCTTGGTACTAGCGGGAGGGCCGGACTACGAGCAGTACTTC. The full variable domain, in which reference TRBV5-5 and TRBJ2-7 provide the parts outside the CDR3, is DAGVTQSPTHLIKTRGQQVTLRCSPISGHKSVSWYQQVLGQGPQFIFQYYEKEERGRGNFPDRFSARQFPNYSSELNVNALLLGDSALYLCASSLVLAGGPDYEQYFGPGTRLTVT.

This clone was seen only a few times. This chain connects TRBV5-1 to TRBJ1-6; D is unresolved. The germline V and J ends were trimmed by 5 bases and 7 bases, with 13 bases remaining between them. Germline V gives CDR1 SGHRS, CDR2 YFSETQ. The CDR3 runs to 14 residues. CDR3 region: CASSFDTLNSPLHF. The CDR3 DNA follows: TGCGCCAGCAGTTTCGACACGTTAAATTCACCCCTCCACTTT.

The chain employs TRBV19 and TRBJ1-2; D not resolved. This CDR3 contains 15 residues. The V gene lost 6 bases and the J gene lost 4 bases, with 18 bases spanning the gap. CDR1 LNHDA and CDR2 SQIVND come from the germline V gene (reference sequence). CDR3 in amino acids: CASSLVPSAPYGYTF. The CDR3 DNA sequence: TGTGCCAGTAGCCTCGTTCCCTCTGCCCCCTATGGCTACACCTTC.

V is TRBV24-1 and J is TRBJ2-1; TRBD1 might be the D (5 bases). Trimming removed 8 bases at V and 7 bases at J, with 14 bases between. The CDR3 is made up of 13 amino acids. The germline V gene has CDR1 KGHDR and CDR2 SFDVKD. The CDR3 coding sequence is TGTGCCACCACATCAGGGATTTGGAATGAGCAGTTCTTC. It yields the protein CATTSGIWNEQFF.

The chain has TRBV27 and TRBJ2-7; 8 nucleotides align to TRBD2. The CDR3 covers 16 residues. Germline V CDR1 and CDR2: MNHEY, SMNVEV (reference sequence). Trimming at V came to 6 bases and at J to 3 bases, leaving 13 bases not matched to a gene. CDR3 residues: CASRQGPAGEFYEQYF. In DNA, the CDR3 is TGTGCCAGCAGACAGGGACCAGCGGGAGAATTCTACGAGCAGTACTTC.

CDR3 nucleotide sequence: TGCAGCGTTGAGCACAGGGGGGAAAACACCATATATTTT. It codes for CSVEHRGENTIYF. The V gene is TRBV29-1, the J gene TRBJ1-3, with 8 bases matching TRBD1. CDR1 SQVTM and CDR2 ANQGSEA come from the germline V gene. The CDR3 totals 13 residues. V lost 3 bases to trimming and J lost 6 bases; unmatched junction nucleotides: 4. Using reference TRBV29-1 and TRBJ1-3 for the parts outside the CDR3, the full variable domain is SAVISQKPSRDICQRGTSLTIQCQVDSQVTMMFWYRQQPGQSLTLIATANQGSEATYESGFVIDKFPISRPNLTFSTLTVSNMSPEDSSIYLCSVEHRGENTIYFGEGSWLTVV.